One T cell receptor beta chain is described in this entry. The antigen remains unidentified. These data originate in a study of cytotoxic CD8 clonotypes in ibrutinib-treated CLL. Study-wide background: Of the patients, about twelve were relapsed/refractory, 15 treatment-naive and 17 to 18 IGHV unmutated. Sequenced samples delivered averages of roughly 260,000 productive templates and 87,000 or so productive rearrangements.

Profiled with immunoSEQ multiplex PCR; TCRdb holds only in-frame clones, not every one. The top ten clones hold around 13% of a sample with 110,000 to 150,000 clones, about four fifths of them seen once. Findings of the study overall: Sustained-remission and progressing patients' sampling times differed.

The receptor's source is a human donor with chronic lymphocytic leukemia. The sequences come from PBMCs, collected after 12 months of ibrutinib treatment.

The CDR3 DNA is TGTGCCAGCAGCCAAGACCGGGGGGCAGGGGGATTAGCTAGCACAGATACGCAGTATTTT. It specifies CASSQDRGAGGLASTDTQYF. This chain connects TRBV4-2 to TRBJ2-3, with D possibly called TRBD1 or TRBD2 (7 bases each). CDR1 is LGHNA, CDR2 YNFKEQ, per germline. Trimming removed 0 bases from V and 0 bases from J, with 22 bases in between. The CDR3 is 20 amino acids.